One sample yielded the 23 T cell receptor beta chains listed below, sequenced in a study of neoadjuvant anti-PD-1 for oral cavity cancer. The table came from immunoSEQ multiplex PCR; TCRdb's copy has only in-frame clones and leaves some out. The sample includes 10,000 to 15,000 clones, about three fifths of them seen just once. Sequences were derived from tumor tissue, sampled before nivolumab (anti-PD-1) treatment. These receptors all come from a person aged 35-79 years with oral cavity squamous cell carcinoma.

The genes are TRBV11-2 and TRBJ1-1; D is ambiguous. Germline loops: CDR1 SGHAT, CDR2 FQNNGV. V was trimmed by 3 bases and J by 1 base, leaving 9 bases between them. The CDR3 runs 14 residues. The CDR3 sequence: CASSFLGKNTEAFF. In DNA form, the CDR3 reads TGTGCCAGCAGCTTTTTGGGGAAGAACACTGAAGCTTTCTTT.

The CDR3, as DNA: TGTGCCAGCAGTTTATTATCGAGCGGGAGTATACACTACGAGCAGTACTTC. It is translated as CASSLLSSGSIHYEQYF. This chain connects TRBV27 to TRBJ2-7; 8 bases are a match to TRBD2. V trimming: 1 base; J trimming: 3 bases; junction bases outside the gene matches: 11. The germline gives CDR1 MNHEY, CDR2 SMNVEV (reference sequence). This CDR3 comprises 17 residues.

Judged by abundance, this clone is large. The gene calls are TRBV7-6 and TRBJ1-5; 7 bases fit TRBD1. This CDR3 has 15 residues. CDR1 and CDR2 from the germline V gene are SGHVS and FNYEAQ. Unmatched junction bases numbered 11, after V lost 5 bases and J lost 7 bases. CDR3 nucleotide sequence: TGTGCCAGCAGCCTCGAAACAGGGGTTGAACAGCCCCAGCATTTT. Amino acid sequence: CASSLETGVEQPQHF.

Within the sample, this clone is medium-sized (0.01 to 0.1%). The chain employs TRBV28 and TRBJ2-7; the D is unclear. The length of the CDR3 is 15 residues. Germline CDR1 MDHEN, CDR2 SYDVKM. V gave up 6 bases and J gave up 0 bases, with 15 bases separating them. As DNA, the CDR3 is TGTGCCAGCAGCCCTCCGATGAGCAGCTCCTACGAGCAGTACTTC. Encoded protein: CASSPPMSSSYEQYF.

This clone was counted a few times. DNA of the CDR3: TGCGCCAGCAGCTGGGGACAGGCGCAAGAGACCCAGTACTTC. Translated: CASSWGQAQETQYF. The chain links TRBV5-1 to TRBJ2-5, with 8 bases lining up with TRBD1. J was trimmed by 2 bases and V by 3 bases; bases with no gene match: 3. Germline-derived CDR1 and CDR2 are SGHRS and YFSETQ. The CDR3 runs 14 residues.

V usage is TRBV28 and J usage is TRBJ2-7, with TRBD1 identical over 7 bases. Trimming at V came to 2 bases and at J to 0 bases, leaving 4 bases not matched to a gene. In germline, CDR1 is MDHEN, CDR2 SYDVKM. The CDR3 consists of 15 residues. The CDR3 sequence: CASSLGTVSSYEQYF. For the CDR3, the DNA is TGTGCCAGCAGTTTAGGGACAGTCAGCTCCTACGAGCAGTACTTC.

The chain uses TRBV2 and TRBJ2-3; a weak D match, TRBD2 (5 bases). Trimming cost V 5 bases and J 0 bases, with 21 bases left between them. CDR3 length equals 18 residues. Per the germline V gene, CDR1 is SNHLY and CDR2 is FYNNEI. CDR3 protein: CASSPLEGWERSTDTQYF. The CDR3 DNA sequence: TGTGCCAGCAGTCCGCTAGAAGGATGGGAGCGGAGCACAGATACGCAGTATTTT.

This clone was seen a handful of times. V usage is TRBV5-1 and J usage is TRBJ2-2, with TRBD2 as a possible D gene (6 bases). V lost 4 bases, J lost 6 bases, and 10 bases lay in between. Germline V CDR1 and CDR2: SGHRS, YFSETQ. This CDR3 has 13 residues. In nucleotides, the CDR3 is TGCGCCAGCAGCGGGGGGAGTCCCGGGGAGCTGTTTTTT. Its translation: CASSGGSPGELFF.

The gene calls are TRBV13 and TRBJ1-1, with D hard to call. The germline V gene has CDR1 PRHDT and CDR2 FYEKMQ (reference sequence). Between the trimmed V and J ends, which lost 1 base and 2 bases, there was a span of 5 bases. The CDR3 length is 13 residues. The CDR3 protein is CASSLAENTEAFF. The CDR3 coding sequence is TGTGCCAGCAGCTTAGCAGAAAACACTGAAGCTTTCTTT.

The V and J genes are TRBV9 and TRBJ1-1, with 7 bases fitting TRBD1. This CDR3 is built from 14 residues. In germline, CDR1 is SGDLS, CDR2 YYNGEE. The J segment lost 4 bases and the V segment lost 3 bases, leaving 6 bases of the junction unmatched. CDR3 loop: CASSARQGGTEAFF. CDR3 nucleotide sequence: TGTGCCAGCAGCGCAAGACAGGGTGGCACTGAAGCTTTCTTT.

V and J are TRBV5-1 and TRBJ2-1; 8 bases are shared with TRBD2. Looked up from germline, CDR1 is SGHRS and CDR2 is YFSETQ. The CDR3 loop spans 15 amino acids. V trimming: 4 bases; J trimming: 5 bases; junction bases outside the gene matches: 8. CDR3 nucleotides: TGCGCCAGCAGCACTCGGAGCGGGAGCAACAATGAGCAGTTCTTC. Its protein product is CASSTRSGSNNEQFF.

The chain combines TRBV7-8 with TRBJ2-7, with TRBD2 as a possible D gene (5 bases). CDR1 and CDR2 (germline): SGHVS, FQNEAQ. This CDR3 is built from 16 residues. Trimming cost V 5 bases and J 0 bases, with 17 bases left between them. The chain's CDR3 is CASSPSLGADSYEQYF. The CDR3 DNA reads TGTGCCAGCAGCCCCTCCCTGGGAGCGGACTCCTACGAGCAGTACTTC. The entire variable domain, with the rest obtained from reference TRBV7-8 and TRBJ2-7, is as follows: GAGVSQSPRYKVAKRGQDVALRCDPISGHVSLFWYQQALGQGPEFLTYFQNEAQLDKSGLPSDRFFAERPEGSVSTLKIQRTQQEDSAVYLCASSPSLGADSYEQYFGPGTRLTVT.

In DNA form, the CDR3 reads TGTGCCAGCAGTTACGGCGGTAACTATGGCTACACCTTC. Amino acid sequence: CASSYGGNYGYTF. V gene TRBV6-5 combines with J gene TRBJ1-2; D unresolved. Per the germline V gene, CDR1 is MNHEY and CDR2 is SVGAGI. The CDR3 length is 13 residues. Deletions cut 2 bases from V and 1 base from J, with 5 bases between.

The chain has TRBV27 and TRBJ1-5; TRBD1 might be the D (5 bases). Germline V lookup: CDR1 MNHEY, CDR2 SMNVEV (reference sequence). This CDR3 region has 16 residues. With 1 base removed from V and 5 bases from J, the gap between germline ends came to 15 bases. The CDR3 nucleotides read TGTGCCAGCAGTTTATTTTATACCCAGGGCTATCAGCCCCAGCATTTT. Amino acid sequence: CASSLFYTQGYQPQHF.

This clone turned up a few times. The CDR3 coding sequence is TGTGCCAGCTCGGTGTTATTATCCGGGAACTATGGCTACACCTTC. Translation: CASSVLLSGNYGYTF. The rearrangement joins TRBV7-2 to TRBJ1-2, with D unclear. The CDR3 is 15 amino acids. In germline, CDR1 is SGHTA, CDR2 FQGNSA. V was cut by 8 bases and J by 2 bases, with 18 bases left in between.

This chain connects TRBV7-6 to TRBJ2-5; TRBD2 agrees at 9 bases. With 1 base clipped from V and 4 bases from J, the junction kept 10 bases outside the gene matches. CDR1 is SGHVS, CDR2 FNYEAQ, per germline. This CDR3 contains 17 residues. CDR3: CASSLGWGSGRGETQYF. In nucleotides, the CDR3 is TGTGCCAGCAGCTTAGGTTGGGGTAGCGGGAGAGGAGAGACCCAGTACTTC.

The rearrangement uses TRBV7-3 and TRBJ2-2; 8 nucleotides agree with TRBD2. CDR3 size: 17 residues. The V gene end was trimmed by 0 bases and the J gene end by 4 bases; junction bases not matched to a gene: 7. Per germline, CDR1 SGHTA and CDR2 FQGTGA. CDR3 sequence: CASSLTGSGTGTGELFF. DNA for the CDR3: TGTGCCAGCAGCTTAACGGGTAGCGGGACGGGCACCGGGGAGCTGTTTTTT.

This chain links TRBV28 with TRBJ1-5; possibly TRBD1 for D (5 bases). The germline V gene has CDR1 MDHEN and CDR2 SYDVKM. Trimming removed 3 bases at V and 7 bases at J, with 13 bases between. The CDR3 contains 14 residues. The CDR3 region has the DNA TGTGCCAGCAGTTTCCTGGGACCGTGGCAGCCCCAGCATTTT. Protein sequence: CASSFLGPWQPQHF.

This sequence joins TRBV6-6 and TRBJ1-1; tentatively, D is TRBD1 (5 bases). Germline V CDR1 and CDR2: MNHNY, SVGAGI (reference sequence). The CDR3 runs to 13 residues. Trimming stripped 6 bases from V and 4 bases from J, with 12 bases between. CDR3 nucleotide sequence: TGTGCCAGCAGACGAGGGGAAGGCACTGAAGCTTTCTTT. Protein sequence: CASRRGEGTEAFF.

The count of this clone is one. V is TRBV11-2 and J is TRBJ2-7, with D hard to call. Looked up from germline, CDR1 is SGHAT and CDR2 is FQNNGV. Trimming took off 0 bases at V and 6 bases at J, with 9 bases between the two ends. The CDR3 contains 13 residues. CDR3 sequence (DNA): TGTGCCAGCAGCTTAGAATCCCAGCGCGAGCAGTACTTC. Protein product: CASSLESQREQYF.

CDR3 loop: CASSAGPYNTEAFF. CDR3 DNA: TGTGCCAGCAGTGCGGGACCTTATAACACTGAAGCTTTCTTT. This chain links TRBV6-1 with TRBJ1-1; tentative D call: TRBD1 (5 bases). Trimming pared 4 bases from V and 2 bases from J, leaving 11 bases between. CDR1 and CDR2 (germline): MNHNS, SASEGT. The CDR3 contains 14 residues.

This clone was found a few times. The rearrangement uses TRBV9 and TRBJ1-2; D is possibly TRBD1 (5 bases). CDR1 SGDLS and CDR2 YYNGEE come from the germline V gene. The V gene lost 4 bases and the J gene lost 4 bases, with 11 bases spanning the gap. There are 13 residues in the CDR3. CDR3 protein: CASSLGTAYGYTF. In DNA form, the CDR3 reads TGTGCCAGCAGCCTGGGGACCGCCTATGGCTACACCTTC.

CDR3 protein: CASSSRVNAEAFF. The DNA for the CDR3 is TGTGCCAGCAGCTCCCGGGTGAATGCTGAAGCTTTCTTT. The rearrangement links TRBV11-2 to TRBJ1-1; D not certain. The CDR3 runs to 13 residues. The ends were cut back, 4 bases at V and 6 bases at J, with 12 bases in the middle. Germline values: CDR1 SGHAT, CDR2 FQNNGV.